The clone carrying this T cell receptor (beta chain) was recorded at least ten times. The antigen remains unidentified. The sample's time point: technical triplicate 2. The unsorted libraries originated from 2 million PBMCs kept at -80 C. Each TCR transcript was tagged with a 10-nucleotide random UMI during 5'RACE. TCRdb re-called the 5' RACE reads through MiXCR, storing one row per CDR3 protein. The sample consists of about 55,000 distinct CDR3 sequences, 20% to 30% of them appearing once. The V segment lost 6 bases and the J segment 10 bases; nucleotides outside the gene matches: 22. The CDR3 totals 17 residues. Germline CDR1 is LNHDA and CDR2 is SQIVND (reference sequence). The sample belongs to a study of neurological immune-mediated disorders. Points from the study as a whole: HTLV-1-associated myelopathy had the most TCR clonal expansion, while multiple sclerosis had the least, a level that fell below healthy controls. Private repertoires in all groups were suggested by the finding that expanded clones across subjects shared no CDR3 amino acid sequences.

Sequencing used PBMCs. This receptor was identified in a man in his fifties or sixties with HTLV-1-associated myelopathy (HAM/TSP). The rearrangement joins TRBV19 to TRBJ1-2; 8 nucleotides match TRBD1. CDR3 DNA: TGTGCCAGTAGGACAGGGGCCGCGTCGGCTTCACCTTTTGTCTACACCTTC. As protein: CASRTGAASASPFVYTF.